A single sample gave rise to the 6 T cell receptor beta chains below, sequenced in a study of T cell changes during pregnancy in multiple sclerosis. Sequenced by immunoSEQ multiplex PCR; TCRdb stores in-frame clones only, minus some. Of about 34,000 clones listed, around 90% are singletons. This material consisted of CD8+ T cells from peripheral blood mononuclear cells, taken in the third trimester of pregnancy. Receptors originate from a female donor with multiple sclerosis, enrolled in a pregnancy study.

The chain joins TRBV9 to TRBJ1-2; D possibly corresponds to TRBD1 (5 bases). There are 16 residues in the CDR3. Germline assignment: CDR1 SGDLS and CDR2 YYNGEE. The ends were cut back, 2 bases at V and 6 bases at J, with 20 bases in the middle. CDR3 sequence reads: CASSVSKQGGLDGYTF. Here the CDR3 DNA reads TGTGCCAGCAGCGTGTCTAAGCAGGGAGGATTGGATGGCTACACCTTC.

The chain recombines TRBV7-2 with TRBJ1-5; the match to TRBD1 covers 9 bases. The V segment lost 5 bases and the J segment 5 bases; nucleotides outside the gene matches: 13. CDR3 length equals 17 residues. CDR1 is SGHTA and CDR2 is FQGNSA in the germline V gene. The CDR3 bases are TGTGCCAGCAGCCTATTAAATGTGGGACAGGGATATCAGCCCCAGCATTTT. It is translated as CASSLLNVGQGYQPQHF.

The chain is built from TRBV6-1 and TRBJ2-7; TRBD1 matches at 11 bases. Looked up from germline, CDR1 is MNHNS and CDR2 is SASEGT. CDR3 length: 15 residues. V lost 3 bases, J lost 2 bases, and 3 bases stayed unmatched. The CDR3 nucleotides read TGTGCCAGCAGTGAGGACAGGGGGCGGCCCTACGAGCAGTACTTC. Translation gives CASSEDRGRPYEQYF.

CDR3: CASSDRRSATPLSEQFF. CDR3 nucleotide sequence: TGTGCCAGCAGTGATAGGCGGTCGGCTACGCCACTCAGTGAGCAGTTCTTC. The rearrangement links TRBV2 to TRBJ2-1; D is unresolved. CDR1 and CDR2 (germline): SNHLY, FYNNEI. Trimming shortened V by 3 bases and J by 9 bases, and 24 bases separated the two germline ends. CDR3 size: 17 residues. The whole variable domain, filled in from reference TRBV2 and TRBJ2-1, reads EPEVTQTPSHQVTQMGQEVILRCVPISNHLYFYWYRQILGQKVEFLVSFYNNEISEKSEIFDDQFSVERPDGSNFTLKIRSTKLEDSAMYFCASSDRRSATPLSEQFFGPGTRLTVL.

The chain is built from TRBV19 and TRBJ2-6; 7 bases match TRBD1. The CDR3 is made up of 16 amino acids. V trimming: 3 bases; J trimming: 2 bases; junction bases outside the gene matches: 4. Germline loops: CDR1 LNHDA, CDR2 SQIVND (reference sequence). CDR3 in amino acids: CASSMAGGAGANVLTF. In nucleotides, the CDR3 is TGTGCCAGTAGTATGGCAGGGGGAGCTGGGGCCAACGTCCTGACTTTC.

The chain carries TRBV6-4 and TRBJ1-1; possible D gene TRBD1, 5 bases. Germline V gene lookup returns CDR1 MRHNA and CDR2 SNTAGT. The V gene lost 6 bases and the J gene lost 2 bases, with 13 bases spanning the gap. The CDR3 runs to 14 residues. CDR3 sequence (DNA): TGTGCCAGCAGGGCAGGGTTTAGTAACACTGAAGCTTTCTTT. It yields the protein CASRAGFSNTEAFF.